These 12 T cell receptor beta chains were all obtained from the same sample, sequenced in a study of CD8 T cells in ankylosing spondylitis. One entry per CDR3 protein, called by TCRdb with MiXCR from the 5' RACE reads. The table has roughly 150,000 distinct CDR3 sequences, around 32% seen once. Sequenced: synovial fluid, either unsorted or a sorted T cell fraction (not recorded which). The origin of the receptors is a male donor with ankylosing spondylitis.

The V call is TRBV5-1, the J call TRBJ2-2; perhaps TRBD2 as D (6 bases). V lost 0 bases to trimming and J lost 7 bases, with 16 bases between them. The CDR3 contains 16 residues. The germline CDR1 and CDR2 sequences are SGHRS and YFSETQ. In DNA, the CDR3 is TGCGCCAGCAGCTTGGACGGACTATCCCAGGGCGGGGAGCTGTTTTTT. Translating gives CASSLDGLSQGGELFF.

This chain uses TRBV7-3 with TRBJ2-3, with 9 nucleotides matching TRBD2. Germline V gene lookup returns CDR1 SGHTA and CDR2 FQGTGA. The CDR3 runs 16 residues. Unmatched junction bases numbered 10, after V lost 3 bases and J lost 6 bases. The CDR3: CASSFAGGTSRDTQYF. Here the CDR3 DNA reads TGTGCCAGCAGCTTCGCGGGGGGGACTTCACGGGATACGCAGTATTTT.

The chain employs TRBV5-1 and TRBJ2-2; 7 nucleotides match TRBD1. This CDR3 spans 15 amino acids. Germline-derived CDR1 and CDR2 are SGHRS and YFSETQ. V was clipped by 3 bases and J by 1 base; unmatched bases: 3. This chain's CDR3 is CASSSRQGNTGELFF. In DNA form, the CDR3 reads TGCGCCAGCAGCTCCCGACAGGGGAACACCGGGGAGCTGTTTTTT.

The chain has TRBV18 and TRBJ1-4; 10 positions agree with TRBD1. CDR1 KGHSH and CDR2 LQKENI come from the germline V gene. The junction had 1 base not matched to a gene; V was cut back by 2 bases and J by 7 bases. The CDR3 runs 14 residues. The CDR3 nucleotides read TGTGCCAGCTCACCAGGGACAGGGGTTGAAAAACTGTTTTTT. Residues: CASSPGTGVEKLFF.

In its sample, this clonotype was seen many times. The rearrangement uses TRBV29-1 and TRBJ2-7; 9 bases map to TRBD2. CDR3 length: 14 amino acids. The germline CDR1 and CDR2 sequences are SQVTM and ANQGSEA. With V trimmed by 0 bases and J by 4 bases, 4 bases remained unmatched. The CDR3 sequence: CSVEDRAGGYEQYF. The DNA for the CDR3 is TGCAGCGTTGAAGACAGAGCGGGGGGATACGAGCAGTACTTC.

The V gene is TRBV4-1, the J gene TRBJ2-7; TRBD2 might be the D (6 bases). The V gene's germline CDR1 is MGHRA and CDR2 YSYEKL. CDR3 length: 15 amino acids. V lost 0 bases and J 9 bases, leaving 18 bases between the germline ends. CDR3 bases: TGCGCCAGCAGCCAAGATCGGGGCGGTCTGGGGGGGCAGTACTTC. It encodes CASSQDRGGLGGQYF.

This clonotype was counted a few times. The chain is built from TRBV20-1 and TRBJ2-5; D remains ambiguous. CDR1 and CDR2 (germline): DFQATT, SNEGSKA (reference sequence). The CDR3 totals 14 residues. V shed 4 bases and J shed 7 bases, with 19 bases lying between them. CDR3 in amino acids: CSAKVWSTLRTQYF. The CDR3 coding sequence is TGCAGTGCTAAGGTTTGGTCCACCTTACGGACCCAGTACTTC.

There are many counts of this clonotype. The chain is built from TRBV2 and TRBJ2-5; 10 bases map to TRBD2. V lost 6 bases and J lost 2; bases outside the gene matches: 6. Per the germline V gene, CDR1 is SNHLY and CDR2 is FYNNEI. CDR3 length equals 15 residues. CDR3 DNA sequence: TGTGCCAGCAGCCTGGGTAGCGGGGGGCAAGAGACCCAGTACTTC. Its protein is CASSLGSGGQETQYF.

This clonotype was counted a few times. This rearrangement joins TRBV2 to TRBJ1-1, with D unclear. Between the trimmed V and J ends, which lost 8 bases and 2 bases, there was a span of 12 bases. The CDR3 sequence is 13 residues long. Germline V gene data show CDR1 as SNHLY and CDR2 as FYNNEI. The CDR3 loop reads CASRADINTEAFF. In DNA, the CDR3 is TGTGCCAGCCGGGCAGACATAAACACTGAAGCTTTCTTT.

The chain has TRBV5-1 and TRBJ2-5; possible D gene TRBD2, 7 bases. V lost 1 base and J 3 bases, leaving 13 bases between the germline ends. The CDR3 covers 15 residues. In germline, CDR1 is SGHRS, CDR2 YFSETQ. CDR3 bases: TGCGCCAGCAGCTTGAGGGGGGGATCAAAAGAGACCCAGTACTTC. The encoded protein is CASSLRGGSKETQYF. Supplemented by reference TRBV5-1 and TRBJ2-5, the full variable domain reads KAGVTQTPRYLIKTRGQQVTLSCSPISGHRSVSWYQQTPGQGLQFLFEYFSETQRNKGNFPGRFSGRQFSNSRSEMNVSTLELGDSALYLCASSLRGGSKETQYFGPGTRLLVL.

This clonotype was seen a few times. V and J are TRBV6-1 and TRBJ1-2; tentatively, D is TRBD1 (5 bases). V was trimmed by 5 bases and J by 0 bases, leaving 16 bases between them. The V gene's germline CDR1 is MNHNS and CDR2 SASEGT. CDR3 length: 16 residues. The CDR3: CASSLFRVESNYGYTF. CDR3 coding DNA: TGTGCCAGCAGTCTCTTCAGGGTGGAATCTAACTATGGCTACACCTTC.

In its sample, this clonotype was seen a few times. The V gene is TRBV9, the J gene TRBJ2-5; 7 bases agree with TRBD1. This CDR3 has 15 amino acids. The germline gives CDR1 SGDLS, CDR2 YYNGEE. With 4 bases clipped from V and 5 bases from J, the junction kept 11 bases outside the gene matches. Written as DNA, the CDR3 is TGTGCCAGCAGCACCCGGACAGGAGAAGGGGAGACCCAGTACTTC. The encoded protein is CASSTRTGEGETQYF.